What follows are 14 T cell receptor beta chains derived from one specimen sequenced in a study of response to subunit inactivated influenza vaccine. Using its own MiXCR run on the RT-PCR reads, TCRdb lists one record per CDR3 protein. The table lists around 480,000 distinct CDR3 sequences, approximately 17% of them singletons. The source material was CD4+ T cells sorted from PBMCs, sampled less than 30 months after vaccination. The receptors come from a man aged 50 to 69 who received an inactivated influenza vaccine.

In this sample, this clonotype turned up many times. The genes are TRBV5-1 and TRBJ2-1; 12 bases align to TRBD2. Losses at the gene ends were 4 bases for V and 4 bases for J; bases not matched to a gene: 3. CDR3 length equals 15 residues. Germline CDR1 and CDR2: SGHRS and YFSETQ. CDR3 nucleotide sequence: TGCGCCAGCAGCACTAGCGGGGGGACGTACAATGAGCAGTTCTTC. Its protein product is CASSTSGGTYNEQFF.

This clonotype was counted a few times. The chain employs TRBV12-3 or TRBV12-4 and TRBJ1-6, with D uncertain. There are 13 residues in the CDR3. Trimming shortened V by 3 bases and J by 7 bases, and 7 bases separated the two germline ends. CDR3 sequence (DNA): TGTGCCAGCAGTTTCAGTGAAAATTCACCCCTCCACTTT. This gives the protein CASSFSENSPLHF.

The V gene is TRBV10-3, the J gene TRBJ2-5; D gene unclear. This CDR3 contains 13 residues. Germline CDR1 and CDR2: ENHRY and SYGVKD. V lost 0 bases to trimming and J lost 3 bases, with 5 bases between them. CDR3 region: CAISESQKETQYF. DNA of the CDR3: TGTGCCATCAGTGAGTCGCAGAAAGAGACCCAGTACTTC.

The chain couples TRBV7-9 to TRBJ2-1; 9 bases fit TRBD1. The V gene end was trimmed by 8 bases and the J gene end by 6 bases; junction bases not matched to a gene: 5. The CDR3 loop spans 13 amino acids. Per germline, CDR1 SEHNR and CDR2 FQNEAQ (reference sequence). The CDR3 DNA sequence: TGTGCCAGCGTCCGGACAGGGGTCAATGAGCAGTTCTTC. Translating gives CASVRTGVNEQFF.

This clonotype was counted only a few times. The V and J genes are TRBV7-9 and TRBJ1-1; tentatively, D is TRBD1 (6 bases). CDR1 SEHNR and CDR2 FQNEAQ come from the germline V gene (reference sequence). The ends were cut back, 1 base at V and 4 bases at J, with 16 bases in the middle. The CDR3 sequence is 16 residues long. CDR3 loop: CASSLVSGGPGTEAFF. DNA of the CDR3: TGTGCCAGCAGCTTAGTGTCGGGGGGGCCGGGCACTGAAGCTTTCTTT.

This clonotype was seen many times. This chain joins TRBV5-1 and TRBJ2-7; 9 nucleotides match TRBD2. Germline loops: CDR1 SGHRS, CDR2 YFSETQ. There are 16 residues in the CDR3. V lost 1 base, J lost 3 bases, and 8 bases stayed unmatched. The DNA of the CDR3 is TGCGCCAGCAGCTTGTCCAGGGGAGCGGGAGGCTACGAGCAGTACTTC. Its translation is CASSLSRGAGGYEQYF.

This clonotype has just a few counts. The J gene is TRBJ1-6, the V gene TRBV10-3; TRBD1 might be the D (6 bases). CDR3 size: 15 residues. The V end lost 5 bases, the J end lost 11 bases, and 19 bases lay between the germline ends. Per the germline V gene, CDR1 is ENHRY and CDR2 is SYGVKD. The CDR3 DNA follows: TGTGCCATCAGTTCACAGGGAACGTTGAGGACACCCCTCCACTTT. Its translation: CAISSQGTLRTPLHF.

The J gene is TRBJ1-4, the V gene TRBV25-1; 10 bases map to TRBD1. Looked up from germline, CDR1 is MGHDK and CDR2 is SYGVNS. Trimming removed 2 bases from V and 7 bases from J; junction bases left unmatched: 7. CDR3 length equals 16 residues. CDR3 residues: CASSEDTGTGVEKLFF. The CDR3 coding sequence is TGTGCCAGCAGTGAAGACACCGGGACAGGGGTTGAAAAACTGTTTTTT.

The V call is TRBV5-1, the J call TRBJ2-7; 7 bases agree with TRBD1. V was pared by 2 bases and J by 3 bases, with 8 bases of the junction left unmatched. CDR1 is SGHRS and CDR2 is YFSETQ in the germline V gene. The CDR3 covers 15 residues. CDR3 sequence reads: CASSFRTGVLYEQYF. The CDR3 coding sequence is TGCGCCAGCAGCTTTAGGACAGGCGTCCTCTACGAGCAGTACTTC.

The chain combines TRBV4-2 with TRBJ2-5; no firm D call. CDR3 length equals 13 residues. CDR1 and CDR2 from the germline V gene are LGHNA and YNFKEQ. The V and J ends lost 0 bases and 7 bases respectively, with 9 bases between them. CDR3 nucleotide sequence: TGTGCCAGCAGCCAAGATAACTACCGGACCCAGTACTTC. This codes for CASSQDNYRTQYF.

This clonotype showed up just a few times. The V gene is TRBV6-2 or TRBV6-3, the J gene TRBJ1-5, with D perhaps TRBD1 (6 bases). The V end lost 7 bases, the J end lost 12 bases, and 22 bases lay between the germline ends. The CDR3 spans 14 residues. Germline lookup yields CDR1 MNHEY and CDR2 SVGEGT. In DNA form, the CDR3 reads TGTGCCAGCACCATGACAGCCCCGAGGGGGAGCCAGCATTTT. It encodes CASTMTAPRGSQHF.

This clonotype was observed a handful of times. The chain recombines TRBV18 with TRBJ2-5; no definite D call. In germline, CDR1 is KGHSH, CDR2 LQKENI. The CDR3 has 17 amino acids. The ends were cut back, 0 bases at V and 1 base at J, with 15 bases in the middle. The CDR3 reads CASSPPGIGPSQETQYF. The CDR3 nucleotides read TGTGCCAGCTCACCACCGGGCATTGGCCCATCCCAAGAGACCCAGTACTTC.

The J gene is TRBJ2-7, the V gene TRBV7-2; TRBD1 is a possible D gene (5 bases). V lost 2 bases and J 3 bases, leaving 17 bases between the germline ends. This CDR3 is built from 16 residues. Germline V gene data show CDR1 as SGHTA and CDR2 as FQGNSA. The CDR3 loop reads CASSLPRQPENYEQYF. CDR3 nucleotides: TGTGCCAGCAGCTTACCCAGACAGCCAGAAAACTACGAGCAGTACTTC.

This clonotype was counted a few times. The chain links TRBV28 to TRBJ1-6; tentatively, D is TRBD1 (5 bases). The length of the CDR3 is 14 residues. V lost 3 bases, J lost 10 bases, and 13 bases lay in between. Germline V gene lookup returns CDR1 MDHEN and CDR2 SYDVKM. The CDR3 region has the DNA TGTGCCAGCAGTTTGACTGGGGGAAGCTCACCCCTCCACTTT. It yields the protein CASSLTGGSSPLHF. The full variable domain, its missing parts supplied by reference TRBV28 and TRBJ1-6, is DVKVTQSSRYLVKRTGEKVFLECVQDMDHENMFWYRQDPGLGLRLIYFSYDVKMKEKGDIPEGYSVSREKKERFSLILESASTNQTSMYLCASSLTGGSSPLHFGNGTRLTVT.